The sequence of this T cell receptor (beta chain) was determined in a study of shared clonotypes between healthy human individuals. Study-wide findings and caveats: Larger estimated richness was generally recorded for naive subsets relative to memory subsets.

This clone was detected only once. The antigen is undetermined. Using immunoSEQ multiplex PCR, the repertoire was profiled, and TCRdb retains in-frame clones only, with some absent. The repertoire holds 2 million to 2.5 million clones, with roughly 93% as singletons. Looked up from germline, CDR1 is SGHTA and CDR2 is FQGNSA. CDR3 length: 16 amino acids. The V gene end was trimmed by 3 bases and the J gene end by 3 bases; junction bases not matched to a gene: 4. J is TRBJ2-3 and V is TRBV7-2; 12 nucleotides align to TRBD2. The sample consisted of naive CD4+ T cells from PBMCs. Subset meaning: CD45RA+ positively selected. The sequence was collected from a man aged 18 to 29 in good health. Some clones in this sample may be carry-over from other donors' samples. CDR3 bases: TGTGCCAGCAGCTTTACCGGGACTAGCGGGACAGATACGCAGTATTTT. Encoded protein: CASSFTGTSGTDTQYF.